Presented here are 25 T cell receptor beta chains from one specimen sequenced in a study of blood T cell repertoires in COVID-19 (dated by TCRdb to the early 2020s). Library preparation was by the immunoSEQ multiplex PCR assay. In its TCRdb copy, this immuneACCESS table keeps in-frame sequences only and misses some clones. Where compared with another copy, unresolved V genes explain less than half of these, and the others have no known cause. The sample table contains 150,000 to 200,000 clones; only one count was recorded for approximately 88% of them. The ten largest clones add up to 10% to 15% of the sample. Sequenced input: PBMCs or T cells enriched from blood (not recorded which). The receptors originated from a woman aged 55-69 years who had recovered from COVID-19.

DNA for the CDR3: TGTGCCAGCACAGGACAGGGCTACGAGCAGTACTTC. Translating gives CASTGQGYEQYF. V and J are TRBV2 and TRBJ2-7; TRBD1 matches 8 bases. V was pared by 7 bases and J by 3 bases, with 2 bases of the junction left unmatched. The germline gives CDR1 SNHLY, CDR2 FYNNEI. The CDR3 covers 12 residues. Looking up the rest from reference TRBV2 and TRBJ2-7 gives the full variable domain: EPEVTQTPSHQVTQMGQEVILRCVPISNHLYFYWYRQILGQKVEFLVSFYNNEISEKSEIFDDQFSVERPDGSNFTLKIRSTKLEDSAMYFCASTGQGYEQYFGPGTRLTVT.

This clone was seen a single time. The chain joins TRBV23-1 to TRBJ2-7; TRBD2 might be the D (6 bases). TRBV23-1 is an ORF; its function is uncertain. The CDR3 totals 15 residues. V lost 6 bases and J lost 6, with 21 bases in between. This CDR3 is CASSGTGDFGGEQYF. In DNA form, the CDR3 reads TGCGCCAGCAGCGGAACCGGGGACTTCGGAGGCGAGCAGTACTTC.

The chain links TRBV29-1 to TRBJ2-5; D not certain. Trimming removed 5 bases from V and 5 bases from J, with 9 bases in between. The CDR3 extends over 11 amino acids. Germline V lookup: CDR1 SQVTM, CDR2 ANQGSEA. The CDR3 sequence is CSVLLVETQYF. The CDR3 DNA sequence: TGCAGCGTTCTGCTAGTGGAGACCCAGTACTTC.

The V gene is TRBV28, the J gene TRBJ1-1; 9 nucleotides align to TRBD1. This CDR3 comprises 14 residues. With 8 bases clipped from V and 5 bases from J, the junction kept 9 bases outside the gene matches. Germline V gene lookup returns CDR1 MDHEN and CDR2 SYDVKM. The CDR3 sequence is CASRPTGGWTEAFF. CDR3 bases: TGTGCCAGCCGACCGACAGGGGGGTGGACTGAAGCTTTCTTT.

This clone came up many times. V usage is TRBV20-1 and J usage is TRBJ2-1, with D unclear. The CDR3 is 11 amino acids. Germline values: CDR1 DFQATT, CDR2 SNEGSKA (reference sequence). V was shortened by 6 bases and J by 1 base, with 4 bases between the two germline ends. The CDR3 loop reads CSAQSYNEQFF. CDR3 nucleotides: TGCAGTGCCCAGTCCTACAATGAGCAGTTCTTC.

V is TRBV11-2 and J is TRBJ2-2; TRBD1 aligns across 9 bases. Losses at the gene ends were 5 bases for V and 6 bases for J; bases not matched to a gene: 10. Germline V gene data show CDR1 as SGHAT and CDR2 as FQNNGV. CDR3 size: 16 residues. CDR3 sequence (DNA): TGTGCCAGCAGCGCCCCCGGGACAGGGATTCCCGGGGAGCTGTTTTTT. This gives the protein CASSAPGTGIPGELFF. Supplemented by reference TRBV11-2 and TRBJ2-2, the full variable domain reads EAGVAQSPRYKIIEKRQSVAFWCNPISGHATLYWYQQILGQGPKLLIQFQNNGVVDDSQLPKDRFSAERLKGVDSTLKIQPAKLEDSAVYLCASSAPGTGIPGELFFGEGSRLTVL.

This clone was found a few times. The chain carries TRBV15 and TRBJ1-1; D is uncertain. The CDR3 spans 14 residues. The V gene's germline CDR1 is LNHNV and CDR2 YYDKDF (reference sequence). Trimming took 0 bases from V and 0 from J, leaving 5 bases between them. In nucleotides, the CDR3 is TGTGCCACCAGCAGAGATTATCTGAACACTGAAGCTTTCTTT. Translating it yields CATSRDYLNTEAFF.

This clone has a single count. V is TRBV28 and J is TRBJ2-7; unclear D gene. CDR3 size: 12 residues. Germline CDR1 reads MDHEN; CDR2 reads SYDVKM. V lost 7 bases to trimming and J lost 4 bases, with 11 bases between them. This CDR3 reads CASNTRVYEQYF. CDR3 in DNA: TGTGCCAGCAACACTCGGGTTTACGAGCAGTACTTC. The full variable domain, with the rest looked up from reference TRBV28 and TRBJ2-7, is DVKVTQSSRYLVKRTGEKVFLECVQDMDHENMFWYRQDPGLGLRLIYFSYDVKMKEKGDIPEGYSVSREKKERFSLILESASTNQTSMYLCASNTRVYEQYFGPGTRLTVT.

The chain recombines TRBV7-2 with TRBJ1-5; D is undetermined. V lost 5 bases, J lost 4 bases, and 18 bases lay in between. CDR3 length: 16 residues. Germline CDR1 is SGHTA and CDR2 is FQGNSA. The CDR3 is CASSPGYGRPNQPQHF. CDR3 sequence (DNA): TGTGCCAGCAGCCCCGGGTACGGCAGACCGAATCAGCCCCAGCATTTT. Full variable domain (rest looked up from reference TRBV7-2 and TRBJ1-5): GAGVSQSPSNKVTEKGKDVELRCDPISGHTALYWYRQSLGQGLEFLIYFQGNSAPDKSGLPSDRFSAERTGGSVSTLTIQRTQQEDSAVYLCASSPGYGRPNQPQHFGDGTRLSIL.

The chain carries TRBV2 and TRBJ2-4; 10 nucleotides agree with TRBD2. CDR3 length: 18 residues. CDR1 is SNHLY, CDR2 FYNNEI, per germline. Germline trimming cut 4 bases from V and 6 bases from J; bases unmatched to any gene: 15. The CDR3 DNA sequence: TGTGCCAGCAGTGCCCCCAACCTAGCGGGAGTGGGAGGAAACATTCAGTACTTC. This sequence encodes CASSAPNLAGVGGNIQYF.

This clone was recorded only once. The gene calls are TRBV5-1 and TRBJ1-2; D ambiguous. Germline assignment: CDR1 SGHRS and CDR2 YFSETQ. V lost 7 bases and J lost 0, with 10 bases in between. CDR3 length equals 13 residues. As DNA, the CDR3 is TGCGCCAGCTCGGAGTCCACTAACTATGGCTACACCTTC. Its translation: CASSESTNYGYTF.

The chain is built from TRBV11-2 and TRBJ2-7, with 9 bases fitting TRBD2. V was pared by 5 bases and J by 2 bases, with 4 bases of the junction left unmatched. Germline V CDR1 and CDR2: SGHAT, FQNNGV. The CDR3 covers 14 residues. CDR3 region: CASSISGGPYEQYF. Written as DNA, the CDR3 is TGTGCCAGCAGCATTAGCGGGGGACCCTACGAGCAGTACTTC.

This sequence joins TRBV15 and TRBJ1-1, with D unclear. The CDR3 is 13 amino acids. Trimming took 3 bases from V and 3 from J, leaving 8 bases between them. Looked up from germline, CDR1 is LNHNV and CDR2 is YYDKDF (reference sequence). CDR3 protein: CATSREVDTEAFF. In DNA form, the CDR3 reads TGTGCCACCAGCAGGGAGGTAGACACTGAAGCTTTCTTT.

V and J are TRBV28 and TRBJ1-6, with D possibly matching TRBD1 (6 bases). The CDR3 has 16 amino acids. Germline V gives CDR1 MDHEN, CDR2 SYDVKM. With 3 bases removed from V and 7 bases from J, the gap between germline ends came to 16 bases. The CDR3 nucleotides are TGTGCCAGCAGTTTTGCAGGGGACGGAGTGAATTCACCCCTCCACTTT. Translation gives CASSFAGDGVNSPLHF.

The chain employs TRBV2 and TRBJ2-3, with a tentative D call TRBD2 (5 bases). This CDR3 spans 12 amino acids. Germline V gene lookup returns CDR1 SNHLY and CDR2 FYNNEI. V lost 6 bases, J lost 4 bases, and 8 bases lay in between. The CDR3 loop is CASRADSDTQYF. The CDR3 nucleotides read TGTGCCAGCAGGGCGGACTCAGATACGCAGTATTTT.

V is TRBV11-3 and J is TRBJ2-1; the match to TRBD2 covers 8 bases. V shed 5 bases and J 3 bases; nucleotides not matched to a gene: 3. The CDR3 length is 14 residues. The germline gives CDR1 SGHNT, CDR2 YENEEA. CDR3 sequence (DNA): TGTGCCAGCAGCCCAAGCGGGGGCTACAATGAGCAGTTCTTC. As protein: CASSPSGGYNEQFF.

J is TRBJ1-2 and V is TRBV5-4; maybe TRBD1 (5 bases). The V end lost 0 bases, the J end lost 8 bases, and 11 bases lay between the germline ends. Germline V lookup: CDR1 SGHNT, CDR2 YYREEE (reference sequence). The CDR3 has 13 amino acids. CDR3 region: CASSLEGARGYTF. The CDR3, as DNA: TGTGCCAGCAGCTTGGAAGGGGCGAGAGGCTACACCTTC.

The chain links TRBV15 to TRBJ1-4; weak D call: TRBD1 (6 bases). Germline CDR1 is LNHNV and CDR2 is YYDKDF (reference sequence). CDR3 length: 15 amino acids. V lost 3 bases and J lost 8, with 16 bases in between. In DNA form, the CDR3 reads TGTGCCACCAGCAGTCAGGGGTTAGTTCCCGAAAAACTGTTTTTT. The encoded protein is CATSSQGLVPEKLFF.

This clone was picked up a small number of times. The J gene is TRBJ2-2, the V gene TRBV27, with 8 bases identical to TRBD2. Per germline, CDR1 MNHEY and CDR2 SMNVEV (reference sequence). The CDR3 loop spans 16 amino acids. The V and J ends lost 2 bases and 4 bases, in that order; junction bases with no gene match: 6. Written as DNA, the CDR3 is TGTGCCAGCAGTTTAGAAGCGGGAGCAGGCACCGGGGAGCTGTTTTTT. Translating gives CASSLEAGAGTGELFF.

This clone was observed once. The V gene is TRBV10-3, the J gene TRBJ2-5; TRBD1 aligns across 10 bases. This CDR3 region has 12 residues. CDR1 and CDR2 (germline): ENHRY, SYGVKD. V trimming: 6 bases; J trimming: 5 bases; junction bases outside the gene matches: 0. CDR3 in amino acids: CAIRGQGETQYF. The CDR3 coding sequence is TGTGCCATCAGGGGACAGGGGGAGACCCAGTACTTC.

The V and J genes are TRBV11-2 and TRBJ1-2; 8 positions agree with TRBD1. CDR1 and CDR2 from the germline V gene are SGHAT and FQNNGV. The CDR3 runs 13 residues. V was clipped by 4 bases and J by 7 bases; unmatched bases: 5. The CDR3 nucleotides read TGTGCCAGCAGCTCCTACGGACAGGGTGGCTACACCTTC. Its protein is CASSSYGQGGYTF.

The genes are TRBV25-1 and TRBJ2-5, with 10 bases lining up with TRBD2. The CDR3 is made up of 16 amino acids. With V trimmed by 6 bases and J by 7 bases, 14 bases remained unmatched. CDR1 and CDR2 from the germline V gene are MGHDK and SYGVNS. CDR3 amino acids: CASRPNEGLAKATQYF. Here the CDR3 DNA reads TGTGCCAGCAGACCAAACGAGGGACTAGCGAAGGCGACCCAGTACTTC. Combining the CDR3 with reference TRBV25-1 and TRBJ2-5 gives the whole variable domain EADIYQTPRYLVIGTGKKITLECSQTMGHDKMYWYQQDPGMELHLIHYSYGVNSTEKGDLSSESTVSRIRTEHFPLTLESARPSHTSQYLCASRPNEGLAKATQYFGPGTRLLVL.

The CDR3 DNA reads as TGTGCCTGGAGTAAGACAGGTGCAGATACGCAGTATTTT. This sequence encodes CAWSKTGADTQYF. V usage is TRBV30 and J usage is TRBJ2-3; the D gene is possibly TRBD1 (6 bases). Trimming shortened V by 2 bases and J by 4 bases, and 10 bases separated the two germline ends. This CDR3 contains 13 residues. From germline, CDR1 is GTSNPN and CDR2 SVGIG (reference sequence).

The J gene is TRBJ2-3, the V gene TRBV5-1; 9 bases agree with TRBD1. This CDR3 spans 16 amino acids. The germline V gene encodes CDR1 SGHRS and CDR2 YFSETQ. V trimming: 4 bases; J trimming: 6 bases; junction bases outside the gene matches: 12. The CDR3 DNA is TGCGCCAGCAGCCCGCTTCCCGGGACAGGGTTGGATACGCAGTATTTT. Protein: CASSPLPGTGLDTQYF.

The chain couples TRBV27 to TRBJ2-5; 7 bases fit TRBD2. The junction had 11 bases not matched to a gene; V was cut back by 5 bases and J by 5 bases. The germline V gene has CDR1 MNHEY and CDR2 SMNVEV (reference sequence). This CDR3 region has 15 residues. The CDR3 is CASSRSGGVRETQYF. CDR3 bases: TGTGCCAGCAGTCGCTCTGGGGGGGTAAGGGAGACCCAGTACTTC.